This record concerns one TCR beta chain sequence. Antigen specificity is unknown. This sample was included in a study of siplizumab effects on memory and regulatory T cells. Notes on the study in general: Solely a minor proportion of alloreactive clones could be assigned to unstimulated subsets.

CDR3 size: 12 residues. Germline V CDR1 and CDR2: SEHNR, FQNEAQ (reference sequence). Trimming took off 11 bases at V and 1 base at J, with 8 bases between the two ends. Some 93,000 TCR templates per sample were sequenced. Clones were read by immunoSEQ multiplex PCR, and TCRdb kept only the in-frame ones, dropping some. The repertoire has about 100,000 clones, about 93% of them found once; the top ten carry 1% to 1.5%. The V and J genes are TRBV7-9 and TRBJ2-2; D is undetermined. Sequencing used non-Treg CD4+ T cells sorted from blood. The TCR was taken from a human donor in good health. CDR3 coding DNA: TGTGCCCCCAGATTGAACACCGGGGAGCTGTTTTTT. Encoded protein: CAPRLNTGELFF.